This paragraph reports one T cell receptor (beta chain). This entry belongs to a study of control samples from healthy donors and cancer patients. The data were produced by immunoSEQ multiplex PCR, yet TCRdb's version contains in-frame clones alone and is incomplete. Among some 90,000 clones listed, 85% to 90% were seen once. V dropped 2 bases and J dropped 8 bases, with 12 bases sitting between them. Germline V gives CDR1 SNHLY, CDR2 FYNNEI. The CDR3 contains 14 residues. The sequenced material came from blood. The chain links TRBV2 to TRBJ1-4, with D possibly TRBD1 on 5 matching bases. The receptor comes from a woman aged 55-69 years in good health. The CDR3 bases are TGTGCCAGCAGTGAATATGGGGCGGGGGAAAAACTGTTTTTT. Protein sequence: CASSEYGAGEKLFF.